This T cell receptor (beta chain) was retrieved from a study of blood T cell repertoires in COVID-19. Study-level background: Sample material is recorded as cDNA or gDNA derived from T cells, B-cell-depleted T cells, or PBMCs.

Source study methods: Amplification with reference gene primers provided the estimates of nucleated cell counts. Method: immunoSEQ multiplex PCR; TCRdb's copy keeps in-frame clones and lacks some. Clone size and V and J calls were adopted from that table, with D and trimming inferred from the DNA. The sample shows 110,000 to 150,000 clones, roughly 87% of them seen only once. The germline V and J ends were trimmed by 0 bases and 6 bases, with 10 bases remaining between them. The CDR3 contains 14 residues. Germline-derived CDR1 and CDR2 are SGHRS and YFSETQ. The V call is TRBV5-1, the J call TRBJ2-1, with D possibly TRBD1 on 5 matching bases. The source material was peripheral blood. The source of this sequence is a man between 65 and 85 years old with acute or convalescent COVID-19. The CDR3, as DNA: TGCGCCAGCAGCTTGGGGTCAGGGATCAATGAGCAGTTCTTC. Translating it yields CASSLGSGINEQFF. Variable domain in full (rest from reference TRBV5-1 and TRBJ2-1): KAGVTQTPRYLIKTRGQQVTLSCSPISGHRSVSWYQQTPGQGLQFLFEYFSETQRNKGNFPGRFSGRQFSNSRSEMNVSTLELGDSALYLCASSLGSGINEQFFGPGTRLTVL.